This entry features one TCR beta chain sequence. Sequencing was performed with immunoSEQ multiplex PCR; in TCRdb, only in-frame clones are kept and a portion is missing. Seen here are about 97,000 clones, approximately 86% observed once, and the top ten hold around 2%. The data belong to a study of blood T cell repertoires in COVID-19. V lost 4 bases to trimming and J lost 5 bases, with 17 bases between them. This CDR3 spans 15 amino acids. The germline CDR1 and CDR2 sequences are LNHDA and SQIVND (reference sequence). The rearrangement links TRBV19 to TRBJ1-1, with a possible D match to TRBD1 (6 bases). Sequencing was performed on peripheral blood. The source of this sequence is a man between 50 and 59 years old with COVID-19, enrolled during active disease. The CDR3 protein is CASSNQATGSTEAFF. The CDR3 bases are TGTGCCAGTAGTAACCAGGCCACAGGGTCGACTGAAGCTTTCTTT.